This T cell receptor (beta chain) was obtained from a study of blood T cell repertoires in COVID-19. Study-wide context: Both acute and convalescent COVID-19 samples were obtained from the United States, Italy and Spain. The analysed material was cDNA or gDNA that came from T cells, B-cell-depleted T cells, or PBMCs.

V was trimmed by 4 bases and J by 2 bases, leaving 9 bases between them. Per the germline V gene, CDR1 is MNHEY and CDR2 is SVGAGI. The CDR3 is 13 amino acids. Methods used by the authors: Reference gene primers were amplified, and this amplification served to estimate nucleated cell counts. Assay: immunoSEQ multiplex PCR; the TCRdb copy retains only in-frame clones and omits some. V, J and clone size are those of that table, while D and trimming were read from the DNA. The profile shows hundreds of thousands of clones, around 86% of them singletons. The sequence was collected from a human donor in a cohort sampled during active COVID-19. Sample: peripheral blood. This chain joins TRBV6-5 and TRBJ2-7, with no clear D. CDR3 sequence: CASSFSPAYEQYF. As DNA, the CDR3 is TGTGCCAGCAGTTTTTCCCCAGCCTACGAGCAGTACTTC.